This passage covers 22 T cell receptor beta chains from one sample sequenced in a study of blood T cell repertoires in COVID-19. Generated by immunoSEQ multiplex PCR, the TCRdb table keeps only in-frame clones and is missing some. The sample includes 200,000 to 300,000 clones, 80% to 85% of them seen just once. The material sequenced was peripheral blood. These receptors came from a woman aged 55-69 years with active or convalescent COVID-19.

CDR3 region: CASSTTGDNQPQHF. The CDR3 nucleotides read TGTGCCAGTAGTACTACAGGGGACAATCAGCCCCAGCATTTT. This sequence joins TRBV19 and TRBJ1-5, with 7 bases aligning to TRBD1. Germline trimming cut 4 bases from V and 3 bases from J; bases unmatched to any gene: 3. The germline V gene encodes CDR1 LNHDA and CDR2 SQIVND (reference sequence). This CDR3 has 14 amino acids.

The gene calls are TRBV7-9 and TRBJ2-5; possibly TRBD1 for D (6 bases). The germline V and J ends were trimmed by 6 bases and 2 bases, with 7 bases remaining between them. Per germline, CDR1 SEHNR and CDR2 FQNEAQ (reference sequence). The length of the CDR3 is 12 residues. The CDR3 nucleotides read TGTGCCAGCAGGAGGGGGCAAGAGACCCAGTACTTC. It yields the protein CASRRGQETQYF. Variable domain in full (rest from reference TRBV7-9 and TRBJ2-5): DTGVSQNPRHKITKRGQNVTFRCDPISEHNRLYWYRQTLGQGPEFLTYFQNEAQLEKSRLLSDRFSAERPKGSFSTLEIQRTEQGDSAMYLCASRRGQETQYFGPGTRLLVL.

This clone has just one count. CDR3 region: CASSLLGIGANYGYTF. CDR3 nucleotide sequence: TGTGCCAGCAGCTTGTTGGGAATAGGGGCTAACTATGGCTACACCTTC. The chain joins TRBV5-4 to TRBJ1-2, with D perhaps TRBD1 (5 bases). The ends were cut back, 1 base at V and 0 bases at J, with 13 bases in the middle. This CDR3 is built from 16 residues. The germline V gene encodes CDR1 SGHNT and CDR2 YYREEE (reference sequence).

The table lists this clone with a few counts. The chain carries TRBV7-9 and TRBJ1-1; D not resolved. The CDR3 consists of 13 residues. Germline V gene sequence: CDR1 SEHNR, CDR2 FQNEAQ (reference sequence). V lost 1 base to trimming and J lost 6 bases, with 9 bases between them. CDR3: CASSLGQLAEAFF. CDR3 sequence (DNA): TGTGCCAGCAGCTTAGGGCAGTTGGCTGAAGCTTTCTTT.

CDR3: CASRPRGANYGYTF. The CDR3, as DNA: TGTGCCAGCAGGCCCCGGGGAGCGAACTATGGCTACACCTTC. The chain employs TRBV3-1 (or the pseudogene TRBV3-2) and TRBJ1-2, with unresolved D. Germline-derived CDR1 and CDR2 are LGHDT and YNNKEL (reference sequence). V was shortened by 6 bases and J by 2 bases, with 13 bases between the two germline ends. This CDR3 is built from 14 residues.

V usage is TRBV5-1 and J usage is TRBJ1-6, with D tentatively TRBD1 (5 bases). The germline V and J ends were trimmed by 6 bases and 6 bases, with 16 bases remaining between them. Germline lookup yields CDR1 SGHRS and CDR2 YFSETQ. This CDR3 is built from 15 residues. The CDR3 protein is CASTPDGGVNSPLHF. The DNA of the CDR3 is TGCGCCAGCACACCGGACGGGGGGGTTAATTCACCCCTCCACTTT.

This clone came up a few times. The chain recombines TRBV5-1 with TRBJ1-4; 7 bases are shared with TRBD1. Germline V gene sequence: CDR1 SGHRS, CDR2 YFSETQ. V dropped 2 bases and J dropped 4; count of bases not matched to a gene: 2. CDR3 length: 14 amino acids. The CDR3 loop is CASSLTGVNEKLFF. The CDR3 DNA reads TGCGCCAGCAGCTTAACAGGGGTTAATGAAAAACTGTTTTTT.

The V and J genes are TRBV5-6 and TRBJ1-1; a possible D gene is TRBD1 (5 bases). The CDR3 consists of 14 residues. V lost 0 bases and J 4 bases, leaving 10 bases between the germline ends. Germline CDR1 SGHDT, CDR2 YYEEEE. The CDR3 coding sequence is TGTGCCAGCAGCTTGGGGCAGGGCACCACTGAAGCTTTCTTT. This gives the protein CASSLGQGTTEAFF.

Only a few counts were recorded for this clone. In DNA, the CDR3 is TGTGCCAGCAGCTTGTCCTCACCCCCTAATACCGGGGAGCTGTTTTTT. This encodes CASSLSSPPNTGELFF. V usage is TRBV7-7 and J usage is TRBJ2-2; D unresolved. The V end was cut by 3 bases, the J end by 5 bases, with 16 bases between. There are 16 residues in the CDR3. Germline-derived CDR1 and CDR2 are SSHAT and FNYEAQ (reference sequence).

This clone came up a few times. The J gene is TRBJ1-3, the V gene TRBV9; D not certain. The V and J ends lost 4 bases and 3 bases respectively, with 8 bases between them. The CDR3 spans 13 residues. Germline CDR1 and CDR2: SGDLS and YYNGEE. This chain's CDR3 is CASSSVLGNTIYF. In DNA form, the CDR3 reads TGTGCCAGCAGCTCCGTTCTTGGAAACACCATATATTTT.

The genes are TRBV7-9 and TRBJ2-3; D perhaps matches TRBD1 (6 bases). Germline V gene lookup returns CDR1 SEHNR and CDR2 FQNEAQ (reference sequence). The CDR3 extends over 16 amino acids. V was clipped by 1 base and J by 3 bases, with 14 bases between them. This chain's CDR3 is CASSLDEGVRTDTQYF. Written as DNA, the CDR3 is TGTGCCAGCAGCTTAGATGAGGGGGTTCGTACAGATACGCAGTATTTT.

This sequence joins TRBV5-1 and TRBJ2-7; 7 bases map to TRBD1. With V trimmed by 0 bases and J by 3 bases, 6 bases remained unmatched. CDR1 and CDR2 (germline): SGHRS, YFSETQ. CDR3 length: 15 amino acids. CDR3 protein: CASSLGGRDSYEQYF. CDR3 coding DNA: TGCGCCAGCAGCTTGGGTGGCCGGGACAGCTACGAGCAGTACTTC.

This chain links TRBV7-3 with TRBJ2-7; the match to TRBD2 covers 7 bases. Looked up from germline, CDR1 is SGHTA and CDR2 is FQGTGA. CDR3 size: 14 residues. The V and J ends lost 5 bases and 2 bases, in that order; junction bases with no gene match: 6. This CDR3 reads CASSPQRGTYEQYF. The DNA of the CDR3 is TGTGCCAGCAGCCCCCAGCGGGGAACCTACGAGCAGTACTTC.

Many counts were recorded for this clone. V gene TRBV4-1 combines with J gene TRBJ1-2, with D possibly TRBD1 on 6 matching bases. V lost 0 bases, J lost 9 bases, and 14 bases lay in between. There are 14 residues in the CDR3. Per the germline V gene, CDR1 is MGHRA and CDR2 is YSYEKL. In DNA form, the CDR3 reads TGCGCCAGCAGCCAAGATGATCAGGGGCGTAGCTACACCTTC. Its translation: CASSQDDQGRSYTF.

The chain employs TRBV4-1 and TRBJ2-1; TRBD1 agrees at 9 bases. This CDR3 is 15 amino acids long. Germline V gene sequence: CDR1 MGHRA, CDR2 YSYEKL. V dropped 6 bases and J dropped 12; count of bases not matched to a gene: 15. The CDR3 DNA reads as TGCGCCAGCAGTCAGCCCCGGGACAGGGCCCCTTGGCAGTTCTTC. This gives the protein CASSQPRDRAPWQFF.

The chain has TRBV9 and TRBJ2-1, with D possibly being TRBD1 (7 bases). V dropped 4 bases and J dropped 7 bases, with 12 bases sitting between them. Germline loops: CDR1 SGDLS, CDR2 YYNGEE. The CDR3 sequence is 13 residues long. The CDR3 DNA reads TGTGCCAGCAGCCCAGGGGGGATAAATGAGCAGTTCTTC. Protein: CASSPGGINEQFF. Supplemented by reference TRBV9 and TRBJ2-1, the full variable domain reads DSGVTQTPKHLITATGQRVTLRCSPRSGDLSVYWYQQSLDQGLQFLIQYYNGEERAKGNILERFSAQQFPDLHSELNLSSLELGDSALYFCASSPGGINEQFFGPGTRLTVL.

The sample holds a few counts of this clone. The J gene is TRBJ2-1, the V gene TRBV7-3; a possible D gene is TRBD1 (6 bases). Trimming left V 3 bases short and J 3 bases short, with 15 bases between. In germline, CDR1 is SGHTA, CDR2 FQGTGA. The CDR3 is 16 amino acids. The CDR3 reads CASSFTKDRHYNEQFF. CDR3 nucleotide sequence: TGTGCCAGCAGCTTTACCAAGGACAGACACTACAATGAGCAGTTCTTC.

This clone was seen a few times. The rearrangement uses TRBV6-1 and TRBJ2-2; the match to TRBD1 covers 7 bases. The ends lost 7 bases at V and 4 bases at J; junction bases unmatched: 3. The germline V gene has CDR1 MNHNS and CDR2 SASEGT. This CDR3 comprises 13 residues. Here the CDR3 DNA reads TGTGCCAGCACCCGGGACAGCACCGGGGAGCTGTTTTTT. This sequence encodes CASTRDSTGELFF.

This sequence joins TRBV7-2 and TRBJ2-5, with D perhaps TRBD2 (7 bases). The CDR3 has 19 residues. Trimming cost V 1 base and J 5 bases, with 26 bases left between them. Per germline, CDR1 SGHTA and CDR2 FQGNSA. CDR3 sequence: CASSLGRSLALVDRETQYF. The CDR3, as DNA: TGTGCCAGCAGCTTAGGGCGTTCACTAGCGTTGGTAGACAGGGAGACCCAGTACTTC.

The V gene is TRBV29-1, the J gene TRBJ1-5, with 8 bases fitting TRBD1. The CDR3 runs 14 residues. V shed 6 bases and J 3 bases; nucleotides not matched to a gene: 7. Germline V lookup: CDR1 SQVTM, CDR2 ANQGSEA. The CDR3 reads CSVPGQGNNQPQHF. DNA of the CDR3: TGCAGCGTCCCCGGACAGGGCAACAATCAGCCCCAGCATTTT.

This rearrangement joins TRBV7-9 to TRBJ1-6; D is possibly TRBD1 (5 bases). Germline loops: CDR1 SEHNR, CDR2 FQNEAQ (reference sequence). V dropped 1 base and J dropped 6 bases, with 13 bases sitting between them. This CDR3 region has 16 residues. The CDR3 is CASSLGQLIGNSPLHF. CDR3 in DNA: TGTGCCAGCAGCTTAGGACAGCTTATTGGTAATTCACCCCTCCACTTT.

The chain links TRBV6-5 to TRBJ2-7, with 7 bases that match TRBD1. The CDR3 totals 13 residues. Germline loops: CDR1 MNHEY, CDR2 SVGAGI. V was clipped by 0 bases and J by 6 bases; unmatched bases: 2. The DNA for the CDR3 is TGTGCCAGCAGTTACTCACAGGGGCGCGAGCAGTACTTC. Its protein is CASSYSQGREQYF.